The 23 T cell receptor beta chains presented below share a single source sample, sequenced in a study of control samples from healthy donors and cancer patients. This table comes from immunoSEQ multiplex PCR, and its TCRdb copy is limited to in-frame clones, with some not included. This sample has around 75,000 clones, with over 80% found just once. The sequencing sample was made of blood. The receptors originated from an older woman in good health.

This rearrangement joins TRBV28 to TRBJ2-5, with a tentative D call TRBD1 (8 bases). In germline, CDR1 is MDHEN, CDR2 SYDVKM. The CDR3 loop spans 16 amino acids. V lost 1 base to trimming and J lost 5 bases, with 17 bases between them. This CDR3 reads CASSLSPRGDRETQYF. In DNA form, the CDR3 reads TGTGCCAGCAGTTTATCCCCTCGGGGGGACAGGGAGACCCAGTACTTC.

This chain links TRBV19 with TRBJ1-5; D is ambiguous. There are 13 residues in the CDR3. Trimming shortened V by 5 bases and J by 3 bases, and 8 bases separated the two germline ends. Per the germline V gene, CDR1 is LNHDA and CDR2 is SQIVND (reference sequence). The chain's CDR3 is CASSVLVNQPQHF. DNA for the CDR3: TGTGCCAGTAGTGTCCTCGTCAATCAGCCCCAGCATTTT.

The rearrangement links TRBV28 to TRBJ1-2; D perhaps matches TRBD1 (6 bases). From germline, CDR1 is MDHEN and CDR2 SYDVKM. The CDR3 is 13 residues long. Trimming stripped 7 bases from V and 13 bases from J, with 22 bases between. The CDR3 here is CASTTIIRGGCTF. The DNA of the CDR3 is TGTGCCAGCACAACTATAATCAGGGGAGGTTGCACCTTC.

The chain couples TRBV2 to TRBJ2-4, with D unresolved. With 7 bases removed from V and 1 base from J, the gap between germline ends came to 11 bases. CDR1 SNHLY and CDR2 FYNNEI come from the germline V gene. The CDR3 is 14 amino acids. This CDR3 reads CASKAALAKNIQYF. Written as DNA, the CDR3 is TGTGCCAGCAAGGCAGCATTGGCCAAAAACATTCAGTACTTC. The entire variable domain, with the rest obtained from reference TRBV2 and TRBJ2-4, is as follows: EPEVTQTPSHQVTQMGQEVILRCVPISNHLYFYWYRQILGQKVEFLVSFYNNEISEKSEIFDDQFSVERPDGSNFTLKIRSTKLEDSAMYFCASKAALAKNIQYFGAGTRLSVL.

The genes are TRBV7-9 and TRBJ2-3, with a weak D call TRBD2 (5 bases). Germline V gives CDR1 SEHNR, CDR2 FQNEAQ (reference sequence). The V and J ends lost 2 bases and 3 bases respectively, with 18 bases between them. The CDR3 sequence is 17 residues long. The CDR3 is CASSLYSGPTVTDTQYF. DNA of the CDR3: TGTGCCAGCAGCTTATACAGCGGTCCCACGGTGACAGATACGCAGTATTTT.

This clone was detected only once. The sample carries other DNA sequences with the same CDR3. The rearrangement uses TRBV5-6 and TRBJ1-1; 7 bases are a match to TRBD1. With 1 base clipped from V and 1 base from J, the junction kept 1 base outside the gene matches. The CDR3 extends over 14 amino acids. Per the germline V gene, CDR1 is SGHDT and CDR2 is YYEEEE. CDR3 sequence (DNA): TGTGCCAGCAGCTTGACAGGGGAGAACACTGAAGCTTTCTTT. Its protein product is CASSLTGENTEAFF.

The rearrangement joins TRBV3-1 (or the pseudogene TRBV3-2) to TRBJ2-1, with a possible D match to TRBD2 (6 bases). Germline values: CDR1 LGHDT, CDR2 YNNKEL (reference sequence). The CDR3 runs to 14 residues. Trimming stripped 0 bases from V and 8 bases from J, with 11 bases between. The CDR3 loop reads CASSQEGGPHEQFF. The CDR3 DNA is TGTGCCAGCAGCCAAGAAGGAGGGCCCCATGAGCAGTTCTTC.

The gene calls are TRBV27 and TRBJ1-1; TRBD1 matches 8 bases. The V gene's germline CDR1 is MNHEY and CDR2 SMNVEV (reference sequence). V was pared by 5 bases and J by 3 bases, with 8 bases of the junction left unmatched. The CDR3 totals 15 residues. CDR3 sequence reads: CASSPGTGGYTEAFF. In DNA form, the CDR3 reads TGTGCCAGCAGTCCCGGGACAGGAGGATACACTGAAGCTTTCTTT.

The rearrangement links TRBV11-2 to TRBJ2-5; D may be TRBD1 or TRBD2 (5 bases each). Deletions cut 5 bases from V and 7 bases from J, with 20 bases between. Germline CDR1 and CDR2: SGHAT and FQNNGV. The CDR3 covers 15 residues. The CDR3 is CASSLGGTTSGTQYF. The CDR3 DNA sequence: TGTGCCAGCAGCCTGGGTGGGACGACCTCAGGGACCCAGTACTTC.

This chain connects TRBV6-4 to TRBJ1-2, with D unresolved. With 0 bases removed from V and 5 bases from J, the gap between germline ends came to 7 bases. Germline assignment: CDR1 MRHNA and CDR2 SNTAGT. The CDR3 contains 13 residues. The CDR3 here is CASSDSLGYGYTF. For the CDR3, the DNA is TGTGCCAGCAGTGACTCGCTTGGGTATGGCTACACCTTC.

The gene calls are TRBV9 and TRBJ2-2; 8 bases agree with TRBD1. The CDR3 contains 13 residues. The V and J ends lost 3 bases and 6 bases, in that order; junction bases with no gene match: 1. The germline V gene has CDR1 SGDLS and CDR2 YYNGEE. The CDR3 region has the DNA TGTGCCAGCAGCGGACAGGGGTCCGGGGAGCTGTTTTTT. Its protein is CASSGQGSGELFF.

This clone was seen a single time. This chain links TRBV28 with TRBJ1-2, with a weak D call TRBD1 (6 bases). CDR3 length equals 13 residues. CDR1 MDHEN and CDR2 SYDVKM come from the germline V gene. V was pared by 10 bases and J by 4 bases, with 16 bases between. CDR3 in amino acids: CATFKGGGYGYTF. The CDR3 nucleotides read TGTGCCACCTTTAAGGGGGGGGGCTATGGCTACACCTTC.

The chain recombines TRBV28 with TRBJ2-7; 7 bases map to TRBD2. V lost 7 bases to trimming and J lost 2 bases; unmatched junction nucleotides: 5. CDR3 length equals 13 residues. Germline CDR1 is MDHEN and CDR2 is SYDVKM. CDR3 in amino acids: CASMDGRTYEQYF. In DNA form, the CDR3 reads TGTGCCAGCATGGACGGGAGGACCTACGAGCAGTACTTC.

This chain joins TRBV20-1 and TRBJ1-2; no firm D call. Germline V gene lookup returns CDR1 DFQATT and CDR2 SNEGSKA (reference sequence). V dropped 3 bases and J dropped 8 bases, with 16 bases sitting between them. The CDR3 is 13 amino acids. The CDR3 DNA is TGCAGTGCTAGTGTGACAAGTATACGGGGCTACACCTTC. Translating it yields CSASVTSIRGYTF.

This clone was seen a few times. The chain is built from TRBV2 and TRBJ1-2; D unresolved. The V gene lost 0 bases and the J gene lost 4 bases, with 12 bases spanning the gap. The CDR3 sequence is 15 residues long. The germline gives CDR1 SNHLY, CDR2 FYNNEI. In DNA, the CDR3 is TGTGCCAGCAGTGAAGCGGATGCGTACTCCTATGGCTACACCTTC. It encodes CASSEADAYSYGYTF.

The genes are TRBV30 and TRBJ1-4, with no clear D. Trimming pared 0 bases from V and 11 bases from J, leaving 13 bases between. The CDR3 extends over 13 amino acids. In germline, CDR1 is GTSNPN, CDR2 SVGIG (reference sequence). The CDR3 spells CAWSVGYGMKLFF. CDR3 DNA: TGTGCCTGGAGTGTCGGGTACGGGATGAAACTGTTTTTT.

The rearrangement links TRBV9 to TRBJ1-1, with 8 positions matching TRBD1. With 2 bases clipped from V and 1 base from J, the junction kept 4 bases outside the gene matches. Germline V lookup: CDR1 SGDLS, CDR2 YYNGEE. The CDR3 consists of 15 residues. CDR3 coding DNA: TGTGCCAGCAGCGTGCAGGGGGCCGGGAACACTGAAGCTTTCTTT. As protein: CASSVQGAGNTEAFF.

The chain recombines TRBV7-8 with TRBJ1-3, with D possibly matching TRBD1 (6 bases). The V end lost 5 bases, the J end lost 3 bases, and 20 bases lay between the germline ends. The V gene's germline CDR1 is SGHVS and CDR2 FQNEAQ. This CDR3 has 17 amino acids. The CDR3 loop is CASSTYRVNLVGNTIYF. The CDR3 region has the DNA TGTGCCAGCAGCACGTACAGGGTCAATCTAGTTGGAAACACCATATATTTT.

The CDR3 reads CASGSRGTYNEQFF. In DNA form, the CDR3 reads TGTGCCAGCGGTTCCCGGGGGACTTACAATGAGCAGTTCTTC. The genes are TRBV27 and TRBJ2-1; D may be TRBD2 (6 bases). Germline V gives CDR1 MNHEY, CDR2 SMNVEV (reference sequence). Trimming removed 8 bases from V and 4 bases from J, with 15 bases in between. The CDR3 is made up of 14 amino acids.

CDR3 in DNA: TGTGCCAGCAGCCTATGGGGAAGGGGCAGCTCCTACGAGCAGTACTTC. It specifies CASSLWGRGSSYEQYF. The chain recombines TRBV28 with TRBJ2-7, with D possibly TRBD1 on 5 matching bases. V lost 6 bases and J 0 bases, leaving 18 bases between the germline ends. The V gene's germline CDR1 is MDHEN and CDR2 SYDVKM. The CDR3 has 16 residues.

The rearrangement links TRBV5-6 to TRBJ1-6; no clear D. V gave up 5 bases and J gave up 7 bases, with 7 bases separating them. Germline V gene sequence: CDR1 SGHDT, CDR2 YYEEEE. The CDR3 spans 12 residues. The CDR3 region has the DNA TGTGCCAGCAGTGGCGGGAATTCACCCCTCCACTTT. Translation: CASSGGNSPLHF.

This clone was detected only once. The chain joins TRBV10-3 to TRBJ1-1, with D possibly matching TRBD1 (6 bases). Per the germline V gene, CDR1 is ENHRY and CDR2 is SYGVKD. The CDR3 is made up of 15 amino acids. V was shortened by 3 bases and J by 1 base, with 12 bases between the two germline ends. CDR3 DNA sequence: TGTGCCATCAGTGAACCCGGGACACCGAACACTGAAGCTTTCTTT. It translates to CAISEPGTPNTEAFF.

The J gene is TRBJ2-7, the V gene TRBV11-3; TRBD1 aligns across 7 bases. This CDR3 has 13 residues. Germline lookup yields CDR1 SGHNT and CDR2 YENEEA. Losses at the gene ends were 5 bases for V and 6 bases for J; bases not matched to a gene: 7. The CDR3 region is CASSRDRVSEQYF. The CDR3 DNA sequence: TGTGCCAGCAGCCGCGACAGGGTCTCCGAGCAGTACTTC.